The T cell receptor (beta chain) described here comes from a study of T cell repertoires in cytomegalovirus infection. Study-wide background: HLA-B-restricted CMV epitopes that are well studied were used alongside recently identified HLA-C-restricted ones. Public signatures in TCR beta pointed to CMV infection and matching HLA type.

Overall study findings and caveats: Clonotypes of TCR beta that were HLA-C-restricted and CMV-specific dominated the ex vivo response. The cumulative frequency of public TCR beta families distinguished individuals who carried CMV together with the relevant HLA.

Worth noting for this clonotype: Its antigen is unknown.

With 6 bases removed from V and 2 bases from J, the gap between germline ends came to 13 bases. This CDR3 contains 14 residues. Germline V gene data show CDR1 as MNHNS and CDR2 as SASEGT. One entry per CDR3 protein, called by TCRdb with MiXCR from the reads. The repertoire includes some 940,000 distinct CDR3 sequences, around 29% of them detected once, and over 12% sits in the top ten. J is TRBJ2-5 and V is TRBV6-1, with TRBD1 as a possible D gene (5 bases). The sample in question was cultured CD8+ T cells from PBMCs, obtained from culture after CMV antigen stimulation. The clonotype originates from a human donor in good health (CMV status not recorded). Some clones in this sample may be carry-over from other donors' samples. This CDR3 reads CASSRLDRQETQYF. As DNA, the CDR3 is TGTGCCAGCAGCCGCCTAGACAGACAAGAGACCCAGTACTTC.